Following are 23 T cell receptor beta chains from one sample sequenced in a study of shared clonotypes between healthy human individuals. Assay used: immunoSEQ multiplex PCR; TCRdb lists only in-frame clones, some missing. The data show about a million clones, with approximately 80% seen just once and 0.89% held by the top ten. Material: memory CD4+ T cells from PBMCs. Subset: CD45RA-negative fraction. Receptors were obtained from a man aged 18 to 29 in good health. Some clones in this sample may be carry-over from other donors' samples.

With regard to this clone: This same CDR3 is encoded by further DNA sequences in the sample. The chain joins TRBV7-2 to TRBJ1-5; D is ambiguous. The CDR3 extends over 13 amino acids. The V gene's germline CDR1 is SGHTA and CDR2 FQGNSA. Deletions cut 5 bases from V and 5 bases from J, with 10 bases between. The CDR3 DNA reads TGTGCCAGCAGCCCCTCACGGGATCAGCCCCAGCATTTT. This translates into CASSPSRDQPQHF.

This sequence joins TRBV19 and TRBJ1-1; D is unclear. Trimming left V 5 bases short and J 4 bases short, with 11 bases between. Germline CDR1 reads LNHDA; CDR2 reads SQIVND (reference sequence). This CDR3 has 13 residues. The chain's CDR3 is CASSGTALTEAFF. The CDR3 DNA is TGTGCCAGTAGTGGAACAGCCCTCACTGAAGCTTTCTTT.

The V gene is TRBV2, the J gene TRBJ1-1; D remains ambiguous. CDR1 SNHLY and CDR2 FYNNEI come from the germline V gene. The CDR3 is 13 residues long. V was cut by 0 bases and J by 1 base, with 3 bases left in between. The chain's CDR3 is CASSEATNTEAFF. CDR3 nucleotide sequence: TGTGCCAGCAGTGAAGCGACGAACACTGAAGCTTTCTTT.

This chain uses TRBV5-1 with TRBJ1-2; maybe TRBD1 (6 bases). V lost 6 bases to trimming and J lost 6 bases, with 12 bases between them. From germline, CDR1 is SGHRS and CDR2 YFSETQ. This CDR3 spans 12 amino acids. The CDR3, as DNA: TGCGCCAGCAAGAGGGAGGGGGATGGCTACACCTTC. It codes for CASKREGDGYTF.

This clone came up a few times. The CDR3 reads CAMRGPEKETQYF. The CDR3 nucleotides read TGTGCCATGAGGGGCCCAGAGAAGGAGACCCAGTACTTC. The chain combines TRBV10-3 with TRBJ2-5; D is possibly TRBD1 or TRBD2 (5 bases each). Germline loops: CDR1 ENHRY, CDR2 SYGVKD. The CDR3 covers 13 residues. Trimming cost V 9 bases and J 5 bases, with 16 bases left between them.

The chain carries TRBV5-1 and TRBJ2-2; possibly TRBD1 for D (5 bases). V lost 5 bases to trimming and J lost 2 bases, with 19 bases between them. The CDR3 is 17 amino acids. Germline values: CDR1 SGHRS, CDR2 YFSETQ. The CDR3, as DNA: TGCGCCAGCAGTCCTCAAACCGGACAAATTAACACCGGGGAGCTGTTTTTT. It translates to CASSPQTGQINTGELFF.

This clone was picked up one time. The chain carries TRBV27 and TRBJ2-1; 14 bases match TRBD2. This CDR3 contains 16 residues. J gave up 8 bases and V 10 bases, and 13 bases lay outside the gene matches. Germline CDR1 reads MNHEY; CDR2 reads SMNVEV (reference sequence). CDR3 protein: CATEPARLAGGDEQFF. DNA of the CDR3: TGTGCCACCGAACCTGCCCGACTAGCGGGGGGGGATGAGCAGTTCTTC.

The chain links TRBV4-3 to TRBJ2-5; D is undetermined. V lost 0 bases, J lost 7 bases, and 12 bases lay in between. CDR1 and CDR2 from the germline V gene are LGHNA and YSLEER. The CDR3 is 14 residues long. The CDR3 sequence: CASSQEYPLGTQYF. CDR3 bases: TGCGCCAGCAGCCAAGAGTACCCGCTCGGGACCCAGTACTTC.

The CDR3 spells CASSLGTGAANYGYTF. CDR3 bases: TGTGCCAGCAGTTTGGGGACAGGAGCCGCTAACTATGGCTACACCTTC. The V and J genes are TRBV28 and TRBJ1-2; 8 nucleotides agree with TRBD1. Germline loops: CDR1 MDHEN, CDR2 SYDVKM. CDR3 size: 16 residues. Unmatched junction bases numbered 6, after V lost 3 bases and J lost 0 bases.

The chain combines TRBV7-2 with TRBJ2-3; 9 bases match TRBD2. This CDR3 spans 16 amino acids. After removal of 5 bases from V and 7 bases from J, the junction contained 13 bases not matched to a gene. Germline CDR1 and CDR2: SGHTA and FQGNSA. The CDR3 spells CASSPEPGLARNTQYF. The DNA of the CDR3 is TGTGCCAGCAGCCCCGAACCGGGACTAGCAAGAAATACGCAGTATTTT.

In DNA form, the CDR3 reads TGTGCCAGCAGCTTAGGACAGGGCGTCCTCGAGCAGTACTTC. It yields the protein CASSLGQGVLEQYF. The chain links TRBV5-8 to TRBJ2-7; 8 bases map to TRBD1. The V segment lost 2 bases and the J segment 6 bases; nucleotides outside the gene matches: 7. Germline CDR1 SGHTS, CDR2 YDEGEE. This CDR3 is built from 14 residues.

V gene TRBV2 combines with J gene TRBJ2-5; 10 nucleotides match TRBD2. This CDR3 region has 15 residues. Germline lookup yields CDR1 SNHLY and CDR2 FYNNEI. V trimming: 3 bases; J trimming: 7 bases; junction bases outside the gene matches: 8. CDR3 nucleotide sequence: TGTGCCAGCAGTGATTTAGCGGGAGGTTCGGGGACCCAGTACTTC. Translating it yields CASSDLAGGSGTQYF.

This clone was counted ten times or more. The V call is TRBV28, the J call TRBJ1-1; 10 positions match TRBD1. The CDR3 extends over 21 amino acids. V gave up 6 bases and J gave up 1 base; unmatched junction bases: 23. From germline, CDR1 is MDHEN and CDR2 SYDVKM. The CDR3 spells CASRVPGQGNTVSYSNTEAFF. DNA of the CDR3: TGTGCCAGCAGGGTTCCGGGACAGGGGAACACGGTCTCCTATTCGAACACTGAAGCTTTCTTT.

The chain combines TRBV10-3 with TRBJ2-2; 10 bases line up with TRBD2. The J segment lost 6 bases and the V segment lost 2 bases, leaving 6 bases of the junction unmatched. Germline V lookup: CDR1 ENHRY, CDR2 SYGVKD. The CDR3 is made up of 16 amino acids. In DNA form, the CDR3 reads TGTGCCATCAGTGAGGCTAGCGGGAGTGCACCCGGGGAGCTGTTTTTT. Translated, it gives CAISEASGSAPGELFF.

The chain is built from TRBV5-4 and TRBJ2-3, with a tentative D call TRBD2 (6 bases). The CDR3 loop spans 14 amino acids. Germline V gives CDR1 SGHNT, CDR2 YYREEE (reference sequence). V was pared by 5 bases and J by 1 base, with 11 bases between. This CDR3 is CASRLTGGTDTQYF. The CDR3, as DNA: TGTGCCAGCAGGCTGACGGGGGGCACAGATACGCAGTATTTT.

The chain couples TRBV11-3 to TRBJ2-7; 8 bases are shared with TRBD2. CDR1 is SGHNT, CDR2 YENEEA, per germline. This CDR3 is built from 15 residues. The J segment lost 3 bases and the V segment lost 5 bases, leaving 9 bases of the junction unmatched. The CDR3 region is CASSPGLAAFYEQYF. The CDR3 DNA follows: TGTGCCAGCAGCCCCGGACTAGCCGCTTTCTACGAGCAGTACTTC. The entire variable domain, with the rest obtained from reference TRBV11-3 and TRBJ2-7, is as follows: EAGVVQSPRYKIIEKKQPVAFWCNPISGHNTLYWYLQNLGQGPELLIRYENEEAVDDSQLPKDRFSAERLKGVDSTLKIQPAELGDSAVYLCASSPGLAAFYEQYFGPGTRLTVT.

The V call is TRBV7-2, the J call TRBJ2-3; 7 nucleotides align to TRBD2. Germline CDR1 reads SGHTA; CDR2 reads FQGNSA. CDR3 size: 16 residues. V was pared by 5 bases and J by 4 bases, with 12 bases of the junction left unmatched. In DNA, the CDR3 is TGTGCCAGCAGCGCGCGTTGGACTAGTGGGCCAGATACGCAGTATTTT. Protein sequence: CASSARWTSGPDTQYF.

This chain links TRBV5-1 with TRBJ1-4; a weak D match, TRBD1 (5 bases). Germline CDR1 reads SGHRS; CDR2 reads YFSETQ. V was trimmed by 3 bases and J by 7 bases, leaving 16 bases between them. The CDR3 totals 15 residues. CDR3 DNA sequence: TGCGCCAGCAGCTCGAACGCAGGGCCGGGTGAAAAACTGTTTTTT. Protein sequence: CASSSNAGPGEKLFF.

The chain joins TRBV6-6 to TRBJ1-3; the D gene is possibly TRBD1 (5 bases). The V gene's germline CDR1 is MNHNY and CDR2 SVGAGI (reference sequence). This CDR3 region has 15 residues. Trimming took 5 bases from V and 7 from J, leaving 18 bases between them. The CDR3 loop reads CASSPWGGAENTIYF. As DNA, the CDR3 is TGTGCCAGCAGTCCCTGGGGGGGAGCCGAGAACACCATATATTTT.

With regard to this clone: Given a much more abundant clone one base away, this may be a read error. This CDR3 is also generated by other DNA sequences in the sample. This chain joins TRBV9 and TRBJ1-3; no clear D. Deletions cut 0 bases from V and 0 bases from J, with 1 base between. This CDR3 is built from 13 residues. The germline gives CDR1 SGDLS, CDR2 YYNGEE. The CDR3 spells CASSVASGNTIYF. CDR3 sequence (DNA): TGTGCCAGCAGCGTAGCCTCTGGAAACACCATATATTTT.

This clone was picked up one time. This chain joins TRBV6-5 and TRBJ1-2; TRBD1 aligns across 7 bases. Germline CDR1 and CDR2: MNHEY and SVGAGI. Trimming at V came to 2 bases and at J to 0 bases, leaving 6 bases not matched to a gene. This CDR3 has 16 residues. CDR3 amino acids: CASSYRRTGANYGYTF. CDR3 coding DNA: TGTGCCAGCAGTTACCGGAGGACAGGAGCTAACTATGGCTACACCTTC.

As DNA, the CDR3 is TGCGCCAGCAGACCCGGGACAGGGGGCAGGGGGGAGCTGTTTTTT. Amino acid sequence: CASRPGTGGRGELFF. This chain uses TRBV4-3 with TRBJ2-2; 12 nucleotides align to TRBD1. There are 15 residues in the CDR3. V lost 6 bases to trimming and J lost 8 bases; unmatched junction nucleotides: 7. Germline assignment: CDR1 LGHNA and CDR2 YSLEER.

This clone has only a few counts. V usage is TRBV18 and J usage is TRBJ2-7; the D gene is possibly TRBD2 (6 bases). V lost 4 bases, J lost 3 bases, and 19 bases lay in between. This CDR3 has 16 residues. CDR1 and CDR2 from the germline V gene are KGHSH and LQKENI. The DNA of the CDR3 is TGTGCCAGCTCACTCGGAACACGGACTACCCACTACGAGCAGTACTTC. Translating gives CASSLGTRTTHYEQYF.